These T cell receptor beta chains were read from a single sample in a study of blood T cell repertoires in COVID-19. Repertoires were generated with immunoSEQ multiplex PCR, while TCRdb's copy carries only in-frame clones and drops some. Counted here are 140,000 or so clones, 65% to 85% occurring once; the ten biggest clones make up 8.6%. Sequenced input: peripheral blood. The receptors stem from a man between 50 and 59 years old with active or convalescent COVID-19. The CDR3 runs from the conserved cysteine through the conserved F or W. D genes are given only for firm matches. Only some rows state a clone size, as once, few, many or a class for expanded clones.

-	-	TRBV4-1	TRBJ2-7	14	CASSSTGNLYEQYF	TGCGCCAGCTCCTCTACGGGGAATCTCTACGAGCAGTACTTC
-	TRBD1	TRBV10-3	TRBJ1-5	14	CAIGGQGGNQPQHF	TGTGCCATCGGGGGACAGGGAGGCAATCAGCCCCAGCATTTT
-	-	TRBV7-7	TRBJ1-6	17	CASSLEGLEVFNSPLHF	TGTGCTAGCAGCTTAGAGGGTTTGGAGGTTTTCAATTCACCCCTCCACTTT
few	TRBD2	TRBV10-2	TRBJ2-2	16	CASEPAGQGGTGELFF	TGCGCCAGCGAACCTGCTGGTCAGGGAGGGACCGGGGAGCTGTTTTTT
-	-	TRBV10-1	TRBJ2-2	14	CASRLSGNTGELFF	TGCGCCAGCAGACTTAGCGGTAACACCGGGGAGCTGTTTTTT
-	TRBD1	TRBV10-3	TRBJ1-3	15	CAISPMTGFRNTIYF	TGTGCCATCAGTCCTATGACAGGGTTCAGAAACACCATATATTTT
-	TRBD1	TRBV19	TRBJ1-3	15	CASSPKRTGGNTIYF	TGTGCCAGTAGCCCAAAGCGGACAGGGGGAAACACCATATATTTT
once	TRBD2	TRBV10-3	TRBJ2-1	14	CAIRATSGRDEQFF	TGTGCCATCAGGGCGACTAGCGGGAGGGATGAGCAGTTCTTC
few	-	TRBV7-6	TRBJ2-1	15	CASSLLRDSYNEQFF	TGTGCCAGCAGCCTCCTCCGGGACTCCTACAATGAGCAGTTCTTC
few	TRBD1	TRBV5-6	TRBJ1-2	13	CASGLDRRYGYTF	TGTGCCAGCGGACTGGACAGGAGGTATGGCTACACCTTC
-	-	TRBV9	TRBJ2-1	14	CASSVAIEEVEQFF	TGTGCCAGCAGCGTAGCGATAGAGGAGGTTGAGCAGTTCTTC
-	TRBD1	TRBV19	TRBJ1-2	14	CASSIETGGYGYTF	TGTGCCAGTAGTATCGAGACAGGGGGTTATGGCTACACCTTC
-	TRBD2	TRBV11-2	TRBJ2-7	19	CASSLRERLAPRGTYEQYF	TGTGCCAGCAGCCTACGTGAAAGACTAGCGCCTCGCGGGACCTACGAGCAGTACTTC
-	TRBD1	TRBV4-1	TRBJ2-2	16	CASSRRTGEFTGELFF	TGCGCCAGCAGCCGCCGTACAGGGGAATTCACCGGGGAGCTGTTTTTT
-	TRBD1	TRBV2	TRBJ1-5	14	CASSPDRVDQPQHF	TGTGCCAGCAGTCCGGACAGGGTGGATCAGCCCCAGCATTTT
-	-	TRBV5-1	TRBJ1-5	15	CASSPAGAFNQPQHF	TGCGCCAGCAGCCCTGCGGGGGCCTTCAATCAGCCCCAGCATTTT
-	TRBD2	TRBV7-7	TRBJ2-7	16	CASSPGLAGVDYEQYF	TGTGCTAGCAGCCCCGGGCTAGCGGGAGTCGACTACGAGCAGTACTTC
-	-	TRBV5-8	TRBJ2-3	14	CASSFRGSTDTQYF	TGTGCCAGCAGCTTTAGAGGGAGCACAGATACGCAGTATTTT
-	-	TRBV7-8	TRBJ1-6	15	CASSLGWTDNSPLHF	TGTGCCAGCAGCTTAGGGTGGACAGATAATTCACCCCTCCACTTT
-	-	TRBV19	TRBJ1-3	15	CASSIDTSSGNTIYF	TGTGCCAGTAGTATAGACACGAGCTCTGGAAACACCATATATTTT
-	TRBD1	TRBV28	TRBJ1-1	13	CASLTGLNTEAFF	TGTGCCAGCCTGACAGGGCTGAACACTGAAGCTTTCTTT
few	TRBD2	TRBV5-5	TRBJ2-1	20	CASSLVDSWRLAGSYNEQFF	TGTGCCAGCAGCTTGGTGGACAGTTGGAGACTAGCGGGATCGTACAATGAGCAGTTCTTC
-	-	TRBV6-5	TRBJ1-2	15	CASTTTGPLNYGYTF	TGTGCCAGCACTACAACAGGGCCTTTGAACTATGGCTACACCTTC
-	-	TRBV5-1	TRBJ2-7	15	CASSPRGGGPYEQYF	TGCGCCAGCAGCCCGCGGGGAGGGGGTCCCTACGAGCAGTACTTC
few	-	TRBV28	TRBJ1-6	17	CASSLIQDKAYNSPLHF	TGTGCCAGCAGTTTAATCCAGGATAAGGCCTATAATTCACCCCTCCACTTT
-	TRBD2	TRBV11-2	TRBJ2-5	16	CASSLSGGGAWETQYF	TGTGCCAGCAGCTTAAGCGGGGGGGGCGCGTGGGAGACCCAGTACTTC
-	-	TRBV28	TRBJ1-5	14	CASSQQGSNQPQHF	TGTGCCAGCAGTCAACAGGGAAGCAATCAGCCCCAGCATTTT
once	-	TRBV28	TRBJ1-2	14	CASSLPVGGAGYTF	TGTGCCAGCAGTTTGCCCGTTGGGGGCGCGGGCTACACCTTC
-	-	TRBV27	TRBJ2-7	14	CASSFNSRIYEQYF	TGTGCCAGCAGTTTCAACTCGCGAATCTACGAGCAGTACTTC
-	TRBD1	TRBV24-1	TRBJ2-1	16	CATSDLQGARSNEQFF	TGTGCCACCAGTGACCTACAGGGGGCTAGGAGCAATGAGCAGTTCTTC
-	-	TRBV24-1	TRBJ2-1	11	CATAGYNEQFF	TGTGCCACCGCGGGATACAATGAGCAGTTCTTC
-	-	TRBV7-9	TRBJ2-3	15	CASNRGTVIRDTQYF	TGTGCCAGCAACCGCGGGACAGTAATTCGAGATACGCAGTATTTT
-	TRBD2	TRBV19	TRBJ2-1	15	CASSILAGGDNEQFF	TGTGCCAGTAGTATACTAGCGGGAGGTGACAATGAGCAGTTCTTC
-	TRBD2	TRBV9	TRBJ2-7	16	CASSAGGTSGFYEQYF	TGTGCCAGCAGCGCTGGGGGAACTAGCGGTTTCTACGAGCAGTACTTC
once	-	TRBV18	TRBJ1-6	17	CASSPTGPPSYNSPLHF	TGTGCCAGCTCTCCCACAGGACCTCCCTCCTATAATTCACCCCTCCACTTT
-	TRBD1	TRBV27	TRBJ1-4	14	CASSLLTGGEKLFF	TGTGCCAGCAGTTTATTGACAGGGGGTGAAAAACTGTTTTTT
-	-	TRBV5-4	TRBJ1-2	12	CASSFPSYGYTF	TGTGCCAGCAGCTTTCCCTCCTATGGCTACACCTTC
-	TRBD2	TRBV7-3	TRBJ2-1	17	CASSLTRGSGSWNEQFF	TGTGCCAGCAGCTTAACGCGGGGTAGCGGGAGTTGGAATGAGCAGTTCTTC
-	-	TRBV29-1	TRBJ2-7	12	CSVESSGFEQYF	TGCAGCGTTGAATCTTCCGGGTTCGAGCAGTACTTC
few	-	TRBV6-8	TRBJ1-5	14	CASSYGQGNQPQHF	TGTGCCAGCAGTTACGGGCAGGGCAATCAGCCCCAGCATTTT
-	-	TRBV4-1	TRBJ2-7	15	CASSQVKEGSYEQYF	TGCGCCAGCAGCCAAGTAAAGGAGGGGAGCTACGAGCAGTACTTC
-	-	TRBV11-2	TRBJ2-7	14	CASSLGRRSYEQYF	TGTGCCAGCAGCTTAGGCAGAAGATCCTACGAGCAGTACTTC
-	TRBD1	TRBV11-2	TRBJ1-2	15	CASSRDRGNSYGYTF	TGTGCCAGCAGCCGGGACAGGGGAAATAGCTATGGCTACACCTTC
-	TRBD1	TRBV28	TRBJ1-1	14	CASRGQGAYTEAFF	TGTGCCAGCAGGGGACAGGGGGCTTACACTGAAGCTTTCTTT
-	-	TRBV12-5	TRBJ1-2	10	CASGLYGYTF	TGTGCTAGTGGCCTCTATGGCTACACCTTC
once	-	TRBV11-2	TRBJ2-1	17	CASSLDPGVGSYNEQFF	TGTGCCAGCAGCTTAGATCCGGGGGTCGGATCCTACAATGAGCAGTTCTTC
-	-	TRBV19	TRBJ1-5	14	CASSIMAGQQPQHF	TGTGCCAGTAGTATAATGGCAGGGCAACAGCCCCAGCATTTT
-	-	TRBV20-1	TRBJ2-5	11	CSAPPSETQYF	TGCAGTGCTCCCCCGTCGGAGACCCAGTACTTC
-	TRBD1	TRBV7-8	TRBJ2-3	18	CASRNRGAYQDLTDTQYF	TGTGCCAGCAGGAACAGGGGCGCCTACCAAGACCTCACAGATACGCAGTATTTT
-	TRBD1	TRBV5-1	TRBJ1-6	15	CASSQTGDGHSPLHF	TGCGCCAGCAGCCAGACAGGGGACGGGCACTCACCCCTCCACTTT
-	TRBD2	TRBV19	TRBJ2-5	16	CASSQGTSGTQETQYF	TGTGCCAGTAGCCAAGGGACTAGCGGGACCCAAGAGACCCAGTACTTC